These 12 T cell receptor beta chains came from one sample sequenced in a study of control samples from healthy donors and cancer patients. The method was immunoSEQ multiplex PCR; TCRdb's version includes in-frame clones alone and lacks a portion of them. The sample lists under 55,000 clones, about four fifths occurring once. The sequenced material came from blood. These receptors were collected from a man between 65 and 85 years old in good health.

The sample holds a few counts of this clone. Here the CDR3 DNA reads TGCGCCAGCAGCCGCGGACAGGGAGAGTACAATGAGCAGTTCTTC. This translates into CASSRGQGEYNEQFF. The chain has TRBV5-1 and TRBJ2-1; 8 bases are a match to TRBD1. Germline V gene data show CDR1 as SGHRS and CDR2 as YFSETQ. V lost 4 bases to trimming and J lost 4 bases; unmatched junction nucleotides: 7. CDR3 length: 15 residues.

The chain joins TRBV2 to TRBJ1-2; D ambiguous. Germline values: CDR1 SNHLY, CDR2 FYNNEI. The CDR3 spans 12 residues. Trimming took 4 bases from V and 7 from J, leaving 10 bases between them. The CDR3 sequence: CASSVRVRGYTF. The CDR3 nucleotides read TGTGCCAGCAGTGTGCGAGTTCGTGGCTACACCTTC.

CDR3 amino acids: CASSPLRAADTQYF. In DNA, the CDR3 is TGTGCCAGCAGCCCCTTGAGGGCGGCAGATACGCAGTATTTT. V is TRBV4-2 and J is TRBJ2-3; D possibly corresponds to TRBD2 (5 bases). Germline loops: CDR1 LGHNA, CDR2 YNFKEQ. V shed 4 bases and J shed 4 bases, with 12 bases lying between them. The CDR3 contains 14 residues.

This clone was found once. The rearrangement joins TRBV6-5 to TRBJ2-5; D may be TRBD2 (6 bases). Germline V gene data show CDR1 as MNHEY and CDR2 as SVGAGI. The V gene lost 7 bases and the J gene lost 5 bases, with 20 bases spanning the gap. CDR3 length: 15 amino acids. For the CDR3, the DNA is TGTGCCAGCACCCCGACTCGGGGGACCGGGGAGACCCAGTACTTC. This codes for CASTPTRGTGETQYF.

The rearrangement links TRBV9 to TRBJ2-7; no clear D. With 0 bases removed from V and 6 bases from J, the gap between germline ends came to 10 bases. The V gene's germline CDR1 is SGDLS and CDR2 YYNGEE. This CDR3 is 13 amino acids long. The CDR3 DNA reads as TGTGCCAGCAGCGTAGCTGGAAGTTCCGAGCAGTACTTC. It specifies CASSVAGSSEQYF.

The gene calls are TRBV11-2 and TRBJ2-2; 7 bases line up with TRBD2. The V gene end was trimmed by 3 bases and the J gene end by 3 bases; junction bases not matched to a gene: 7. Germline V CDR1 and CDR2: SGHAT, FQNNGV. This CDR3 has 16 amino acids. CDR3 sequence: CASSFSGGWDTGELFF. CDR3 coding DNA: TGTGCCAGCAGCTTCTCGGGAGGATGGGACACCGGGGAGCTGTTTTTT. Full variable domain (rest looked up from reference TRBV11-2 and TRBJ2-2): EAGVAQSPRYKIIEKRQSVAFWCNPISGHATLYWYQQILGQGPKLLIQFQNNGVVDDSQLPKDRFSAERLKGVDSTLKIQPAKLEDSAVYLCASSFSGGWDTGELFFGEGSRLTVL.

This chain uses TRBV10-3 with TRBJ1-5; D unresolved. Germline V CDR1 and CDR2: ENHRY, SYGVKD. V lost 10 bases and J 8 bases, leaving 15 bases between the germline ends. The CDR3 runs 12 residues. The CDR3 sequence: CATSPVGEPQHF. The CDR3 DNA sequence: TGTGCCACCTCCCCGGTAGGAGAGCCCCAGCATTTT.

The chain recombines TRBV6-2 or TRBV6-3 with TRBJ1-3; 8 nucleotides match TRBD1. This CDR3 contains 18 residues. Per the germline V gene, CDR1 is MNHEY and CDR2 is SVGEGT. J lost 0 bases, V lost 6 bases, and 13 bases had no gene match. The CDR3 nucleotides read TGTGCCAGCAGCCATGCCCGGAACGACAGGGGCTCTGGAAACACCATATATTTT. Amino acids: CASSHARNDRGSGNTIYF.

This clone was seen many times. V and J are TRBV5-8 and TRBJ2-3, with D possibly being TRBD2 (6 bases). Germline values: CDR1 SGHTS, CDR2 YDEGEE. Trimming stripped 0 bases from V and 5 bases from J, with 13 bases between. CDR3 length equals 15 residues. In nucleotides, the CDR3 is TGTGCCAGCAGCTTGGGACGGAGGGACGGAGATACGCAGTATTTT. Translation gives CASSLGRRDGDTQYF.

The chain is built from TRBV28 and TRBJ2-3; TRBD1 agrees at 9 bases. The germline V gene has CDR1 MDHEN and CDR2 SYDVKM. The CDR3 has 15 amino acids. V lost 6 bases to trimming and J lost 4 bases; unmatched junction nucleotides: 8. For the CDR3, the DNA is TGTGCCAGCAGGAAACAGGGGGCGATGTCAGATACGCAGTATTTT. Residues: CASRKQGAMSDTQYF.

The chain is built from TRBV7-9 and TRBJ1-1; 7 bases agree with TRBD1. Germline V gives CDR1 SEHNR, CDR2 FQNEAQ (reference sequence). This CDR3 region has 13 residues. The V and J ends lost 4 bases and 8 bases, in that order; junction bases with no gene match: 7. CDR3 amino acids: CASSSEQGIEAFF. The CDR3 DNA sequence: TGTGCCAGCAGCTCCGAACAGGGGATCGAAGCTTTCTTT.

V usage is TRBV5-1 and J usage is TRBJ2-7; a weak D match, TRBD2 (5 bases). This CDR3 spans 15 amino acids. The V end was cut by 4 bases, the J end by 6 bases, with 20 bases between. The germline gives CDR1 SGHRS, CDR2 YFSETQ. In DNA form, the CDR3 reads TGCGCCAGCAGCCTGGCGGGTCCCAGCCGAGCCGAGCAGTACTTC. This sequence encodes CASSLAGPSRAEQYF.